The clone carrying this T cell receptor beta chain was found a few times. What it recognizes is unknown. The CDR3 has 17 residues. J lost 0 bases, V lost 3 bases, and 5 bases had no gene match. Germline lookup yields CDR1 SGHRS and CDR2 YFSETQ. The sample comes from a study of beta chain features in type 1 diabetes. The study, taken as a whole, reports: Among patients, naive, central memory and Treg TCRB repertoires appeared more similar than among healthy donors. Among all four CD4+ subsets, Type 1 diabetes patients had TCRB CDR3s that were moderately but significantly shorter.

Markers CD45RO/CCR7/CD25/CD127/CD95/CD27 served to sort CD4+ naive, central memory, regulatory and stem cell-like memory cells. Each population that was sorted was more than 98% pure. Since all of the isolated RNA was reverse transcribed, expressed TCRB transcripts were what got sequenced. Deep immunoSEQ sequencing covered naive, central memory and regulatory T cell samples. Clones were sequenced by immunoSEQ multiplex PCR, and TCRdb holds only the in-frame ones, with some missing. The sample consists of under 850,000 clones, roughly 13% of them appearing once. Sequencing input: naive CD4+ T cells from blood. The chain has TRBV5-1 and TRBJ2-1; 11 positions match TRBD2. The origin of this receptor is a young man with type 1 diabetes. CDR3 region: CASSSLAGGSSYNEQFF. The CDR3 bases are TGCGCCAGCAGCTCTCTAGCGGGGGGAAGCTCCTACAATGAGCAGTTCTTC.